A selection of T cell receptor beta chains follows, all from one sample in a study of CD8 T cells in Susac syndrome. TCRdb redid the calling of the immunoSEQ multiplex PCR reads with MiXCR, one entry per CDR3 protein. This table holds roughly 180,000 distinct CDR3 sequences, more than 90% found once. The sample taken for sequencing was CD4+ T cells from PBMCs. The origin of the receptors is a human donor in good health. The CDR3 runs from the conserved cysteine through the conserved F or W. D genes are given only for firm matches. Clone size, where shown, is once, few, many, or a class for clones that have expanded.

size	V	J	D	CDR3	DNA
NA	TRBV5-1	TRBJ2-3	TRBD1	CASSPGIGTGLTDTQYF	TGCGCCAGCAGCCCGGGGATAGGGACAGGGCTCACAGATACGCAGTATTTT
NA	TRBV6-2/TRBV6-3	TRBJ2-1	TRBD2	CASSYPTSGGSLYNEQFF	TGTGCCAGCAGTTATCCGACTAGCGGGGGGTCTCTCTACAATGAGCAGTTCTTC
NA	TRBV6-5	TRBJ2-3	NA	CASKAAPSTDTQYF	TGTGCCAGCAAGGCGGCCCCTAGCACAGATACGCAGTATTTT
once	TRBV7-2	TRBJ1-2	NA	CASSLDRRQGYTF	TGTGCCAGCAGCTTAGATCGTCGGCAGGGCTACACCTTC
NA	TRBV9	TRBJ2-1	NA	CASSVSTYNEQFF	TGTGCCAGCAGCGTATCTACCTACAATGAGCAGTTCTTC
NA	TRBV3-1	TRBJ2-2	NA	CASSRSTGNTGELFF	TGTGCCAGCAGCCGCTCCACAGGGAACACCGGGGAGCTGTTTTTT
NA	TRBV7-8	TRBJ1-5	TRBD1	CASSLEFGTETYSNQPQHF	TGTGCCAGCAGCTTAGAATTTGGGACAGAGACCTATAGCAATCAGCCCCAGCATTTT
once	TRBV29-1	TRBJ1-1	NA	CSVEGTQGREAFF	TGCAGCGTTGAAGGGACACAGGGCCGTGAAGCTTTCTTT
once	TRBV29-1	TRBJ2-1	NA	CSVGTTYNEQFF	TGCAGCGTGGGGACGACATACAATGAGCAGTTCTTC
NA	TRBV3-1	TRBJ1-6	NA	CASSQTSQGHSPLHF	TGTGCCAGCAGCCAAACGTCACAGGGCCATTCACCCCTCCACTTT
NA	TRBV7-2	TRBJ2-5	TRBD2	CASCPGGVQETQYF	TGTGCCAGCTGCCCCGGGGGGGTACAAGAGACCCAGTACTTC
NA	TRBV18	TRBJ1-5	NA	CASSPTRGPQHF	TGTGCCAGCTCACCGACCAGGGGGCCCCAGCATTTT
once	TRBV30	TRBJ2-3	TRBD1	CAWFDRGRTDTQYF	TGTGCCTGGTTTGACAGGGGGCGCACAGATACGCAGTATTTT
NA	TRBV14	TRBJ2-1	TRBD2	CASSQRGGGWAYNEQFF	TGTGCCAGCAGCCAGCGGGGGGGAGGATGGGCGTACAATGAGCAGTTCTTC
NA	TRBV7-2	TRBJ2-5	NA	CASSIGARETQYF	TGTGCCAGCAGTATAGGGGCCCGGGAGACCCAGTACTTC
NA	TRBV4-1	TRBJ2-7	NA	CASSPGPRSYEQYF	TGCGCCAGCAGCCCGGGACCGCGTTCCTACGAGCAGTACTTC
NA	TRBV12-3/TRBV12-4	TRBJ2-3	TRBD1	CASSGQGHTQYF	TGTGCCAGCAGTGGACAGGGGCATACGCAGTATTTT
NA	TRBV20-1	TRBJ2-3	TRBD2	CSASSLAGITDTQYF	TGCAGTGCTAGTTCTCTAGCGGGGATCACAGATACGCAGTATTTT
NA	TRBV18	TRBJ2-7	NA	CASSPPGVYEQYF	TGTGCCAGCTCACCACCGGGGGTCTACGAGCAGTACTTC
NA	TRBV29-1	TRBJ2-1	NA	CSVERPASNEQFF	TGCAGCGTTGAACGGCCAGCTTCCAATGAGCAGTTCTTC
once	TRBV6-2/TRBV6-3	TRBJ1-5	NA	CASTQTATQPQHF	TGTGCCAGCACGCAGACAGCCACCCAGCCCCAGCATTTT
NA	TRBV3-1	TRBJ2-7	NA	CASSQDLQQSYEQYF	TGTGCCAGCAGCCAAGATCTCCAACAGTCCTACGAGCAGTACTTC
once	TRBV20-1	TRBJ1-6	NA	CSASRGNNNSPLHF	TGCAGTGCTAGCCGAGGGAACAATAATTCACCCCTCCACTTT
NA	TRBV30	TRBJ2-3	TRBD2	CAGGSGYTDTQYF	TGTGCCGGGGGTAGCGGGTACACAGATACGCAGTATTTT
NA	TRBV30	TRBJ2-7	NA	CAWSEQPSSYEQYF	TGTGCCTGGAGTGAGCAGCCCAGCTCCTACGAGCAGTACTTC
NA	TRBV30	TRBJ1-5	TRBD1	CAWSSYTGAGQPQHF	TGTGCCTGGAGTTCCTATACAGGGGCCGGTCAGCCCCAGCATTTT
NA	TRBV11-2	TRBJ1-4	NA	CASSSGDTTNEKLFF	TGTGCCAGCAGCTCGGGGGACACAACTAATGAAAAACTGTTTTTT
NA	TRBV5-1	TRBJ1-2	TRBD1	CASNGGGADYGYTF	TGCGCCAGCAATGGAGGGGGCGCGGACTATGGCTACACCTTC
NA	TRBV11-2	TRBJ2-3	TRBD2	CASSGGGAADTQYF	TGTGCCAGTTCAGGCGGGGGGGCCGCAGATACGCAGTATTTT
NA	TRBV29-1	TRBJ1-2	NA	CSARGGSGYTF	TGCAGCGCGAGGGGAGGGAGCGGCTACACCTTC
NA	TRBV29-1	TRBJ1-1	NA	CSGDRASVGGTEAFF	TGCAGCGGCGACCGGGCCTCAGTAGGAGGCACTGAAGCTTTCTTT
NA	TRBV6-5	TRBJ1-1	NA	CASSYLDRETEAFF	TGTGCCAGCAGTTACTTGGACCGAGAAACTGAAGCTTTCTTT
NA	TRBV4-3	TRBJ1-6	TRBD1	CASSQDHPGTGAVNSPLHF	TGCGCCAGCAGCCAAGACCACCCCGGGACAGGGGCGGTCAATTCACCCCTCCACTTT
NA	TRBV25-1	TRBJ2-7	NA	CASARTEGAYEQYF	TGTGCCAGCGCCCGGACTGAGGGGGCCTACGAGCAGTACTTC
few	TRBV29-1	TRBJ2-3	TRBD2	CSVEGASGGTDTQYF	TGCAGCGTTGAAGGCGCTAGCGGGGGCACAGATACGCAGTATTTT
NA	TRBV3-1	TRBJ2-1	TRBD2	CASSQLAGGAYNEQFF	TGTGCCAGCAGCCAACTAGCGGGGGGAGCCTACAATGAGCAGTTCTTC
NA	TRBV7-3	TRBJ1-6	NA	CASSLGGDSPLHF	TGTGCCAGCAGCTTAGGTGGGGATTCACCCCTCCACTTT
NA	TRBV4-3	TRBJ2-2	TRBD2	CASSQRLAGSLFVGELFF	TGCGCCAGCAGCCAAAGACTAGCGGGGAGCCTCTTCGTCGGGGAGCTGTTTTTT
NA	TRBV6-2/TRBV6-3	TRBJ2-1	NA	CASSGRGHPEFF	TGTGCCAGCAGTGGCCGAGGGCACCCCGAGTTCTTC
few	TRBV20-1	TRBJ2-5	NA	CSASQETQYF	TGCAGTGCTAGCCAAGAGACCCAGTACTTC
NA	TRBV12-3/TRBV12-4	TRBJ1-5	NA	CASSTGRQPQHF	TGTGCCAGCAGCACAGGGAGGCAGCCCCAGCATTTT
NA	TRBV20-1	TRBJ2-5	NA	CSASIVGGPETQYF	TGCAGTGCTAGTATTGTGGGGGGGCCAGAGACCCAGTACTTC
once	TRBV4-3	TRBJ2-7	TRBD1	CASSQDTGGPYEQYF	TGCGCCAGCAGCCAAGATACAGGGGGCCCCTACGAGCAGTACTTC
NA	TRBV6-6	TRBJ1-1	NA	CASSYSRSQGNTEAFF	TGTGCCAGCAGTTACAGCAGGTCCCAAGGGAACACTGAAGCTTTCTTT
few	TRBV3-1	TRBJ2-6	NA	CASSQQVSGANVLTF	TGTGCCAGCAGCCAGCAGGTCTCTGGGGCCAACGTCCTGACTTTC
NA	TRBV30	TRBJ2-7	NA	CAWSPGTAGYEQYF	TGTGCCTGGAGTCCCGGGACAGCGGGCTACGAGCAGTACTTC
NA	TRBV15	TRBJ1-5	NA	CATAWASNQPQHF	TGTGCCACCGCGTGGGCTAGCAATCAGCCCCAGCATTTT
NA	TRBV5-4	TRBJ2-7	NA	CASSRGQHYEQYF	TGTGCCAGCAGTCGCGGACAGCACTACGAGCAGTACTTC
NA	TRBV12-3/TRBV12-4	TRBJ1-2	NA	CASNPGPANYGYTF	TGTGCCAGCAATCCAGGGCCAGCTAACTATGGCTACACCTTC
NA	TRBV9	TRBJ2-1	TRBD1	CASSKRTGGYNEQFF	TGTGCCAGCAGCAAACGGACAGGGGGCTACAATGAGCAGTTCTTC
once	TRBV2	TRBJ1-5	TRBD1	CASSPDRGSNQPQHF	TGTGCCAGCAGTCCCGACAGGGGTAGCAATCAGCCCCAGCATTTT
NA	TRBV6-5	TRBJ2-7	NA	CASSSGRSSYEQYF	TGTGCCAGCAGTTCCGGACGGAGCTCCTACGAGCAGTACTTC
NA	TRBV19	TRBJ1-2	NA	CARIPGNGCVYGYTF	TGTGCCAGGATACCGGGGAATGGGTGTGTGTATGGCTACACCTTC
NA	TRBV2	TRBJ2-3	NA	CAGGLASDTQYF	TGTGCCGGTGGCCTGGCCTCAGATACGCAGTATTTT
NA	TRBV29-1	TRBJ1-4	TRBD1	CSVGGGQGATNEKLFF	TGCAGCGTGGGGGGCGGACAGGGAGCAACTAATGAAAAACTGTTTTTT
NA	TRBV12-3/TRBV12-4	TRBJ2-4	NA	CASSLGAAKNIQYF	TGTGCCAGCAGCCTAGGAGCAGCCAAAAACATTCAGTACTTC
NA	TRBV5-4	TRBJ1-6	NA	CASSPGTGGADNSPLHF	TGTGCCAGCAGCCCGGGAACTGGAGGGGCTGATAATTCACCCCTCCACTTT